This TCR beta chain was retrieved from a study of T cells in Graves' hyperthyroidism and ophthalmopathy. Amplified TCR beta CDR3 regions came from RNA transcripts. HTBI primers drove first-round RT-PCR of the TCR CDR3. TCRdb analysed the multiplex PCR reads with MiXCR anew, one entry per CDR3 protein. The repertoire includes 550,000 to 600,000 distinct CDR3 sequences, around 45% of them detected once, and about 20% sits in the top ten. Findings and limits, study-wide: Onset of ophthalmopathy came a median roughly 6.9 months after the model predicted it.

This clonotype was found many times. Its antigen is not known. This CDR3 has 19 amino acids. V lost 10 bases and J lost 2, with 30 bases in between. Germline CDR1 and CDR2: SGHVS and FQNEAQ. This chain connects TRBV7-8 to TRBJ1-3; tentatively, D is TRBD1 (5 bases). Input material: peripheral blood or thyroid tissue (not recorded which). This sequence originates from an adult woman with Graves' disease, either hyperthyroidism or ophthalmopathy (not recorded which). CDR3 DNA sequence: TGTGCCACCACCAGGGCACGCGTACTTCCCCAGAGGACTGGAAACACCATATATTTT. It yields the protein CATTRARVLPQRTGNTIYF. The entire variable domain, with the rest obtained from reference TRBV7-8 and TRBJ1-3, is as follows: GAGVSQSPRYKVAKRGQDVALRCDPISGHVSLFWYQQALGQGPEFLTYFQNEAQLDKSGLPSDRFFAERPEGSVSTLKIQRTQQEDSAVYLCATTRARVLPQRTGNTIYFGEGSWLTVV.